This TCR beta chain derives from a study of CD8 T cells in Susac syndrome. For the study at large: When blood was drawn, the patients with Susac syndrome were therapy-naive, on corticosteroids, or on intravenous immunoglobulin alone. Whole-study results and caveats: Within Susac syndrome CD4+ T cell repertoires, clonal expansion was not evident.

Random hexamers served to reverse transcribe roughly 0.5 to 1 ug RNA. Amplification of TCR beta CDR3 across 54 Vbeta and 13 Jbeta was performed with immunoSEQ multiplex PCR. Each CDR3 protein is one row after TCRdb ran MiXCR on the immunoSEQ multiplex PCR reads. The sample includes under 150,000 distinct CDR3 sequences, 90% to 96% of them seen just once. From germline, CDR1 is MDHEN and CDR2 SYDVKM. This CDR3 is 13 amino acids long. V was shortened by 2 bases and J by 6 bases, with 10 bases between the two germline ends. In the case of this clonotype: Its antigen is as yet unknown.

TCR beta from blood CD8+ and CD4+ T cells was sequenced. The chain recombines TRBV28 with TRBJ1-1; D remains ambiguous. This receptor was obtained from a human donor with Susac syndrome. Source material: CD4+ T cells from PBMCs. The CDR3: CASSLIGPPEAFF. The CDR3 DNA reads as TGTGCCAGCAGTTTAATCGGGCCTCCTGAAGCTTTCTTT.